Listed below are T cell receptor beta chains from one sample, sequenced in a study of blood T cell repertoires in COVID-19. The assay was immunoSEQ multiplex PCR, and TCRdb's table has in-frame clones only and misses some. The sample has 40,000 to 60,000 clones, 85% to 90% seen once; the top ten hold 3.5% to 4.5%. The sequencing sample was made of peripheral blood. All receptors come from an elderly man with active COVID-19. Each CDR3 is given with its conserved first and last residue. The order of the fields is clone size, D gene, V gene, J gene, CDR3 protein, CDR3 DNA. D genes are given only for firm matches. The size of a clone is reported for some rows only, either as once, few or many, or as a class for expanded clones.

NA,NA,TRBV4-3,TRBJ2-7,CASSQDSQGKYYEQYF,TGCGCCAGCAGCCAAGATAGCCAGGGAAAATACTACGAGCAGTACTTC
few,TRBD2,TRBV5-1,TRBJ2-1,CASSLAGGGNEQFF,TGCGCCAGCAGCTTAGCGGGAGGGGGTAATGAGCAGTTCTTC
few,NA,TRBV12-3/TRBV12-4,TRBJ2-1,CASSPRTDNEQFF,TGTGCCAGCAGTCCCCGGACAGACAATGAGCAGTTCTTC
NA,NA,TRBV12-3/TRBV12-4,TRBJ1-5,CASSFGDQPQHF,TGTGCCAGCAGTTTCGGGGATCAGCCCCAGCATTTT
NA,TRBD1,TRBV19,TRBJ2-1,CASSLPDLGGREQFF,TGTGCCAGTAGCCTCCCGGACCTAGGGGGCCGCGAGCAGTTCTTC
NA,TRBD1,TRBV2,TRBJ1-5,CASSEGDSRNQPQHF,TGTGCCAGCAGTGAAGGGGACAGCCGCAATCAGCCCCAGCATTTT
NA,NA,TRBV30,TRBJ2-1,CAWTGRGSYNEQFF,TGTGCCTGGACGGGCAGGGGATCTTACAATGAGCAGTTCTTC
NA,TRBD1,TRBV28,TRBJ2-1,CASNPGQVNNEQFF,TGTGCCAGTAATCCGGGACAGGTAAACAATGAGCAGTTCTTC
NA,NA,TRBV10-3,TRBJ2-2,CAIGGKTNTGELFF,TGTGCCATCGGGGGGAAAACGAACACCGGGGAGCTGTTTTTT
NA,TRBD2,TRBV5-1,TRBJ2-1,CASSSTSGYNEQFF,TGCGCCAGCAGCTCGACTAGCGGCTACAATGAGCAGTTCTTC
NA,NA,TRBV11-2,TRBJ1-2,CASSLVRDRDYTF,TGTGCCAGCAGCTTAGTCCGCGACAGAGACTACACCTTC
NA,NA,TRBV27,TRBJ2-1,CASSSSEGARYNEQFF,TGTGCCAGCAGTTCATCTGAGGGCGCCCGCTACAATGAGCAGTTCTTC
once,NA,TRBV11-1,TRBJ1-4,CASSSTYAEKLFF,TGTGCCAGCAGCTCCACCTACGCTGAAAAACTGTTTTTT
NA,NA,TRBV3-1/TRBV3-2,TRBJ2-7,CASSPKAGYVSSYEQYF,TGTGCCAGCAGCCCAAAAGCGGGCTACGTAAGCTCCTACGAGCAGTACTTC
NA,NA,TRBV6-6,TRBJ2-2,CASSPTNTGELFF,TGTGCCAGCAGTCCCACGAACACCGGGGAGCTGTTTTTT
NA,NA,TRBV5-1,TRBJ1-1,CASSPNRDTEAFF,TGCGCCAGCAGTCCTAACAGGGACACTGAAGCTTTCTTT
NA,NA,TRBV15,TRBJ2-2,CATRARANTGELFF,TGTGCCACCCGCGCCAGGGCGAACACCGGGGAGCTGTTTTTT